Shown below are 11 T cell receptor beta chains from a single sample sequenced in a study of molecular identifiers for immune sequencing clone quantification. MiXCR was run by TCRdb on the PCR reads, yielding one entry per CDR3 protein. Of approximately 670,000 distinct CDR3 sequences in the sample, 15% to 20% were seen once. Sequenced sample: naive CD8+ T cells from blood, with Jurkat cell RNA spiked in. Subset indicated: FACS-sorted CD8+CD4-CCR7+CD45RA+ naive T cells. These receptors were obtained from a human donor in good health. Some libraries in this study had Jurkat cell RNA spiked in.

The V call is TRBV19, the J call TRBJ2-7; the match to TRBD1 covers 7 bases. CDR3 length equals 14 residues. V was pared by 2 bases and J by 2 bases, with 3 bases of the junction left unmatched. CDR1 and CDR2 from the germline V gene are LNHDA and SQIVND (reference sequence). The CDR3 region has the DNA TGTGCCAGTAGTATATCGGGACAGCCCTACGAGCAGTACTTC. As protein: CASSISGQPYEQYF.

The chain employs TRBV4-1 and TRBJ2-2; 7 nucleotides match TRBD1. From germline, CDR1 is MGHRA and CDR2 YSYEKL. V shed 3 bases, J shed 4 bases, and the junction held 8 bases outside the gene matches. This CDR3 is 16 amino acids long. The CDR3 is CASSHSGTATTGELFF. In DNA, the CDR3 is TGCGCCAGCAGCCACTCCGGGACAGCCACCACCGGGGAGCTGTTTTTT.

This clonotype has only a few counts. CDR3 nucleotide sequence: TGTGCCAGCAGCCCTGCGGGACTAGCGGGAATTGAGCAGTTCTTC. Protein: CASSPAGLAGIEQFF. The chain couples TRBV6-2 or TRBV6-3 to TRBJ2-1, with 13 positions matching TRBD2. The germline V gene has CDR1 MNHEY and CDR2 SVGEGT. Trimming removed 6 bases from V and 9 bases from J; junction bases left unmatched: 8. The CDR3 is 15 amino acids.

This clonotype came up many times. This chain connects TRBV7-9 to TRBJ2-3; 8 nucleotides agree with TRBD2. The CDR3 consists of 16 residues. The junction had 3 bases not matched to a gene; V was cut back by 1 base and J by 0 bases. The germline V gene has CDR1 SEHNR and CDR2 FQNEAQ (reference sequence). The CDR3 loop reads CASSLDGLASTDTQYF. DNA for the CDR3: TGTGCCAGCAGCTTAGATGGACTAGCTAGCACAGATACGCAGTATTTT.

This clonotype came up a few times. V gene TRBV4-3 combines with J gene TRBJ2-3, with 9 positions matching TRBD1. This CDR3 spans 15 amino acids. The trim removed 5 bases at V and 5 bases at J, leaving 8 bases unmatched. Germline CDR1 is LGHNA and CDR2 is YSLEER. CDR3 protein: CASSEGGTGKDTQYF. The CDR3 DNA is TGCGCCAGCAGCGAAGGCGGGACAGGGAAAGATACGCAGTATTTT.

A note on this clonotype: This sequence may be a read error, since a much larger clone differs from it by one base. The V and J genes are TRBV10-3 and TRBJ1-1; D may be TRBD1 (5 bases). V was shortened by 0 bases and J by 6 bases, with 8 bases between the two germline ends. The germline gives CDR1 ENHRY, CDR2 SYGVKD. This CDR3 has 13 amino acids. The CDR3 sequence: CAISESWDAEAFF. The CDR3 DNA is TGTGCCATCAGTGAGTCGTGGGACGCTGAAGCTTTCTTT.

This clonotype was observed a handful of times. The chain employs TRBV27 and TRBJ1-2; unclear D gene. The CDR3 length is 14 residues. V was clipped by 3 bases and J by 7 bases, with 15 bases between them. Germline assignment: CDR1 MNHEY and CDR2 SMNVEV (reference sequence). The CDR3 spells CASSLQAPFRGYTF. As DNA, the CDR3 is TGTGCCAGCAGTTTGCAGGCCCCCTTTCGTGGCTACACCTTC.

There are many counts of this clonotype. This rearrangement joins TRBV12-3 or TRBV12-4 to TRBJ2-5; 7 bases align to TRBD1. The V gene end was trimmed by 6 bases and the J gene end by 5 bases; junction bases not matched to a gene: 3. The length of the CDR3 is 12 residues. CDR3 amino acids: CASRPGQETQYF. CDR3 nucleotide sequence: TGTGCCAGCAGGCCGGGACAGGAGACCCAGTACTTC.

With respect to this clonotype: A much larger clonotype is one base distant, so this may be a read error. V is TRBV6-2 or TRBV6-3 and J is TRBJ2-3; D uncertain. Trimming left V 2 bases short and J 2 bases short, with 8 bases between. The CDR3 runs 14 residues. Germline assignment: CDR1 MNHEY and CDR2 SVGEGT. The CDR3 here is CASSYNGLTDTQYF. As DNA, the CDR3 is TGTGCCAGCAGTTACAACGGTCTCACAGATACGCAGTATTTT.

Points on this clonotype: Because the CDR3 is missing its conserved closing phenylalanine or tryptophan, this is likely a read error. It is unclear where the CDR3 begins or ends on the DNA, so no DNA is shown, and the CDR3 is as TCRdb lists it. The chain recombines TRBV14 with TRBJ2-7; the table's TRBD2 call for D was not verified on the DNA. The CDR3 contains 16 residues when both ends are counted. Germline CDR1 reads SGHDN; CDR2 reads FVKESK. Here the CDR3 reads CASSQDLWEGVDEQCL.

This clonotype has at least ten counts. The chain carries TRBV11-3 and TRBJ2-1, with no clear D. CDR3 length equals 12 residues. The germline V gene encodes CDR1 SGHNT and CDR2 YENEEA. Trimming took off 5 bases at V and 0 bases at J, with 2 bases between the two ends. This CDR3 is CASSVSYNEQFF. The CDR3 DNA sequence: TGTGCCAGCAGCGTCTCCTACAATGAGCAGTTCTTC. Full variable domain (missing parts from reference TRBV11-3 and TRBJ2-1): EAGVVQSPRYKIIEKKQPVAFWCNPISGHNTLYWYLQNLGQGPELLIRYENEEAVDDSQLPKDRFSAERLKGVDSTLKIQPAELGDSAVYLCASSVSYNEQFFGPGTRLTVL.